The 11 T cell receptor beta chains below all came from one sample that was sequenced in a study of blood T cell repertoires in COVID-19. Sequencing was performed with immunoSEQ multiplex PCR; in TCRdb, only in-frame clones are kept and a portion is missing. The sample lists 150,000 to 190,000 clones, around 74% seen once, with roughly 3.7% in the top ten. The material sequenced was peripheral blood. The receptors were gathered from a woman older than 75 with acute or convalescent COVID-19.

Here the CDR3 DNA reads TGTGCCAGTAGTCGGGACAGGTATAGCAATCAGCCCCAGCATTTT. Protein product: CASSRDRYSNQPQHF. The chain carries TRBV19 and TRBJ1-5; 8 positions match TRBD1. V was clipped by 5 bases and J by 0 bases; unmatched bases: 3. This CDR3 comprises 15 residues. Germline CDR1 reads LNHDA; CDR2 reads SQIVND (reference sequence). Looking up the rest from reference TRBV19 and TRBJ1-5 gives the full variable domain: DGGITQSPKYLFRKEGQNVTLSCEQNLNHDAMYWYRQDPGQGLRLIYYSQIVNDFQKGDIAEGYSVSREKKESFPLTVTSAQKNPTAFYLCASSRDRYSNQPQHFGDGTRLSIL.

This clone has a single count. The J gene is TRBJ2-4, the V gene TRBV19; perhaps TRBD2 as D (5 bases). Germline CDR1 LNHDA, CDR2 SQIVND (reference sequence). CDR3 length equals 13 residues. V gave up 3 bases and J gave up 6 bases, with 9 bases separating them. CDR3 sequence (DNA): TGTGCCAGTAGTATTGACGGGATAAACATTCAGTACTTC. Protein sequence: CASSIDGINIQYF.

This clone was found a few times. CDR3 sequence (DNA): TGTGCCAGCAGTCATACAGGGTCGAAGGTAGGGCAGTACTTC. Protein product: CASSHTGSKVGQYF. This chain uses TRBV5-6 with TRBJ2-7; a possible D gene is TRBD1 (6 bases). Germline V lookup: CDR1 SGHDT, CDR2 YYEEEE. The CDR3 sequence is 14 residues long. V was cut by 5 bases and J by 9 bases, with 21 bases left in between.

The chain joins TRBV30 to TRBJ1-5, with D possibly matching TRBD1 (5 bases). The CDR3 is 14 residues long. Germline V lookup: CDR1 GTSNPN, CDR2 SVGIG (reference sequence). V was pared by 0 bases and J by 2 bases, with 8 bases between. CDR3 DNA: TGTGCCTGGAGTGTACGGGGGGGCAATCAGCCCCAGCATTTT. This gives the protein CAWSVRGGNQPQHF.

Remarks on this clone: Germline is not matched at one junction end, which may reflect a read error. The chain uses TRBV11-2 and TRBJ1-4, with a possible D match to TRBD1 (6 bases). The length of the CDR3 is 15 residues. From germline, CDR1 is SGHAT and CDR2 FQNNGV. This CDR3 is CASSLDRLSNEKLFF. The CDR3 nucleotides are TGTGCCAGCAGCCTAGACAGGCTTTCTAATGAAAAACTGTTTTTT.

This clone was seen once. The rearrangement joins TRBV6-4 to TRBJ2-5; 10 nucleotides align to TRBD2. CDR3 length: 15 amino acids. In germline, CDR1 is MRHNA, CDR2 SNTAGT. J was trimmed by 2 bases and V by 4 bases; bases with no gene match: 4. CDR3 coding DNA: TGTGCCAGCAGTGGAGGACTAGCGGTACAAGAGACCCAGTACTTC. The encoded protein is CASSGGLAVQETQYF.

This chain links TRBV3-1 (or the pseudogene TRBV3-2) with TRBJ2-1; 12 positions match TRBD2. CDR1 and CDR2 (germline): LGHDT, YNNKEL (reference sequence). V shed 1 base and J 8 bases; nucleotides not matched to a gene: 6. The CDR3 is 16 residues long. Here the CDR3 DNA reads TGTGCCAGCAGCCAAGTTGCGGGACTAGCGGGCGATGAGCAGTTCTTC. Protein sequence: CASSQVAGLAGDEQFF.

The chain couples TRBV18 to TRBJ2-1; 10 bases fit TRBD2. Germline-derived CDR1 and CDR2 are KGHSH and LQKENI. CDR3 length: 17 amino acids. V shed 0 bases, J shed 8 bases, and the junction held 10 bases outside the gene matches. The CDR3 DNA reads TGTGCCAGCTCACCACCTGGAGCTAGCGGGAGTCCCCATGAGCAGTTCTTC. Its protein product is CASSPPGASGSPHEQFF.

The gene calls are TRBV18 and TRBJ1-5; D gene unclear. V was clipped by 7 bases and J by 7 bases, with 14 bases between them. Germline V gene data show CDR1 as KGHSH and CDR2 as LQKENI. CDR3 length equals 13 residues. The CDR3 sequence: CASLIDEGQPQHF. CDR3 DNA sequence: TGTGCCAGCTTAATTGATGAGGGCCAGCCCCAGCATTTT.

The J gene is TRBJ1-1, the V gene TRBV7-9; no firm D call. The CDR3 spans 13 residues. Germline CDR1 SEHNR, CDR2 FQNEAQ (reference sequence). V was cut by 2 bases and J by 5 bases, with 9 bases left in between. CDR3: CASSLTTMTEAFF. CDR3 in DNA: TGTGCCAGCAGCTTAACAACAATGACTGAAGCTTTCTTT.

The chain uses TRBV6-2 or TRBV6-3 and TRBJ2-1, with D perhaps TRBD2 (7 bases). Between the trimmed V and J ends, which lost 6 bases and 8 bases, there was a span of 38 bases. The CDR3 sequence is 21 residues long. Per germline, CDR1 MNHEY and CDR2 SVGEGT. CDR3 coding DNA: TGTGCCAGCAGCGGGGTAGCGAAATTCGGGGGGCCTACATCTATATTCGATGAGCAGTTCTTC. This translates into CASSGVAKFGGPTSIFDEQFF.